The clone carrying this TCR beta chain is a singleton in its sample. The sample originates from a study of blood T cell repertoires in COVID-19. This CDR3 is built from 14 residues. V lost 4 bases to trimming and J lost 3 bases, with 12 bases between them. The germline gives CDR1 SQVTM, CDR2 ANQGSEA. Sequencing used immunoSEQ multiplex PCR; TCRdb keeps in-frame clones, though not all of them. The table includes about 73,000 clones, over 75% detected once. The sequence derives from a woman aged 55-70 years with acute or convalescent COVID-19. The V call is TRBV29-1, the J call TRBJ1-4, with D possibly being TRBD1 (6 bases). The sample taken for sequencing was peripheral blood. Here the CDR3 DNA reads TGCAGCGTTGCGTCAGGGGCGGCTAATGAAAAACTGTTTTTT. Its protein product is CSVASGAANEKLFF.